A selection of T cell receptor beta chains follows, all from one sample in a study of beta chain features in type 1 diabetes. Sequencing used immunoSEQ multiplex PCR; TCRdb keeps in-frame clones, though not all of them. The table includes about 700,000 clones, under 15% detected once. Input material: naive CD4+ T cells from blood. The receptors derive from a young man with type 1 diabetes. Both conserved end residues are part of each CDR3. The D gene is left open where the match is weak. Clone size is not always given. Where it is, it says once, few, many or a class for expanded clones.

D	length	V	J	size	DNA	CDR3
TRBD1	13	TRBV5-4	TRBJ1-2	.	TGTGCCAGCAGCTTACAGGGGGCGGATGGCTACACCTTC	CASSLQGADGYTF
.	14	TRBV6-4	TRBJ2-2	few	TGTGCGAGCCGGCCCGATTATTTCAACGGGGAGCTGTTTTTT	CASRPDYFNGELFF
.	17	TRBV4-2	TRBJ1-6	few	TGTGCCAGCAGCCAAGATTTTCGGGGGGCAGGGAATTCACCCCTCCACTTT	CASSQDFRGAGNSPLHF
.	12	TRBV29-1	TRBJ1-1	.	TGCAGCGTGAGAGACGGCAACACTGAAGCTTTCTTT	CSVRDGNTEAFF
.	14	TRBV25-1	TRBJ1-4	few	TGTGCCAGCAGTGAGGCAGGGACGGGAGAAAAACTGTTTTTT	CASSEAGTGEKLFF
.	13	TRBV6-5	TRBJ2-1	.	TGTGCCAGCAGTTACTCTGAGCCCGGGGAGCAGTTCTTC	CASSYSEPGEQFF
.	16	TRBV19	TRBJ1-1	.	TGTGCCAGTAGTATTTTACAGGGAGCGATGAACACTGAAGCTTTCTTT	CASSILQGAMNTEAFF
.	16	TRBV6-6	TRBJ2-7	few	TGTGCCAGCACCTCGCTGTCGGGGGCAGCCTTCTACGAGCAGTACTTC	CASTSLSGAAFYEQYF
.	13	TRBV7-2	TRBJ1-2	.	TGTGCCAGCAGCTTAGCAAGGGATTATGGCTACACCTTC	CASSLARDYGYTF
TRBD1	15	TRBV7-2	TRBJ1-5	few	TGTGCCAGCAGCTCCGGACAGGCGCGGGGAGGGTTCCAGCATTTT	CASSSGQARGGFQHF
.	15	TRBV19	TRBJ2-2	.	TGTGCCAGTAGTCTTGCGGGACAGAACACCGGGGAGCTGTTTTTT	CASSLAGQNTGELFF